This T cell receptor (beta chain) was observed in a study of cytomegalovirus exposure and HLA in healthy donors. General study results and limits: CMV serostatus was the only recorded immune exposure for donors. Compared with the approximately 680-donor mean, an Asian-associated ancestry cluster reportedly had fewer N-insertions, according to a later analysis.

V lost 4 bases to trimming and J lost 10 bases, with 11 bases between them. This CDR3 has 13 amino acids. The germline CDR1 and CDR2 sequences are SGHVS and FNYEAQ. About this clone: Its matching antigen is unknown.

It was with 60 Vbeta and 13 Jbeta primers that the PCR ran. The method was immunoSEQ multiplex PCR; TCRdb's version includes in-frame clones alone and lacks a portion of them. The sample gives roughly 160,000 clones, approximately 80% of which show up once; about 4% is in the top ten. Input material: PBMCs. This chain connects TRBV7-6 to TRBJ1-6; weak D call: TRBD1 (5 bases). The receptor comes from a man in his thirties or forties in good health and CMV-seropositive. The CDR3 bases are TGTGCCAGCAGCTCGGGGGACGGGTCACCCCTCCACTTT. Its protein is CASSSGDGSPLHF.